This T cell receptor (beta chain) was sequenced during a study of T cells in localized non-small cell lung cancer. The junction had 11 bases not matched to a gene; V was cut back by 1 base and J by 4 bases. The germline V gene encodes CDR1 SGHNT and CDR2 YENEEA. The CDR3 is 17 residues long. This clone is medium-sized within its sample. Clones were sequenced by immunoSEQ multiplex PCR, and TCRdb holds only the in-frame ones, with some missing. This table holds around 3,000 clones, about 24% found once. The sequence derives from a woman aged 35-70 years with stage I lung adenocarcinoma. The sequences come from lung tumor tissue, collected before any cancer treatment. The chain links TRBV11-3 to TRBJ2-7; 9 bases match TRBD2. The CDR3 bases are TGTGCCAGCAGCTTAGGTGCGGTGGCGGGGGGGACTTACGAGCAGTACTTC. Encoded protein: CASSLGAVAGGTYEQYF.